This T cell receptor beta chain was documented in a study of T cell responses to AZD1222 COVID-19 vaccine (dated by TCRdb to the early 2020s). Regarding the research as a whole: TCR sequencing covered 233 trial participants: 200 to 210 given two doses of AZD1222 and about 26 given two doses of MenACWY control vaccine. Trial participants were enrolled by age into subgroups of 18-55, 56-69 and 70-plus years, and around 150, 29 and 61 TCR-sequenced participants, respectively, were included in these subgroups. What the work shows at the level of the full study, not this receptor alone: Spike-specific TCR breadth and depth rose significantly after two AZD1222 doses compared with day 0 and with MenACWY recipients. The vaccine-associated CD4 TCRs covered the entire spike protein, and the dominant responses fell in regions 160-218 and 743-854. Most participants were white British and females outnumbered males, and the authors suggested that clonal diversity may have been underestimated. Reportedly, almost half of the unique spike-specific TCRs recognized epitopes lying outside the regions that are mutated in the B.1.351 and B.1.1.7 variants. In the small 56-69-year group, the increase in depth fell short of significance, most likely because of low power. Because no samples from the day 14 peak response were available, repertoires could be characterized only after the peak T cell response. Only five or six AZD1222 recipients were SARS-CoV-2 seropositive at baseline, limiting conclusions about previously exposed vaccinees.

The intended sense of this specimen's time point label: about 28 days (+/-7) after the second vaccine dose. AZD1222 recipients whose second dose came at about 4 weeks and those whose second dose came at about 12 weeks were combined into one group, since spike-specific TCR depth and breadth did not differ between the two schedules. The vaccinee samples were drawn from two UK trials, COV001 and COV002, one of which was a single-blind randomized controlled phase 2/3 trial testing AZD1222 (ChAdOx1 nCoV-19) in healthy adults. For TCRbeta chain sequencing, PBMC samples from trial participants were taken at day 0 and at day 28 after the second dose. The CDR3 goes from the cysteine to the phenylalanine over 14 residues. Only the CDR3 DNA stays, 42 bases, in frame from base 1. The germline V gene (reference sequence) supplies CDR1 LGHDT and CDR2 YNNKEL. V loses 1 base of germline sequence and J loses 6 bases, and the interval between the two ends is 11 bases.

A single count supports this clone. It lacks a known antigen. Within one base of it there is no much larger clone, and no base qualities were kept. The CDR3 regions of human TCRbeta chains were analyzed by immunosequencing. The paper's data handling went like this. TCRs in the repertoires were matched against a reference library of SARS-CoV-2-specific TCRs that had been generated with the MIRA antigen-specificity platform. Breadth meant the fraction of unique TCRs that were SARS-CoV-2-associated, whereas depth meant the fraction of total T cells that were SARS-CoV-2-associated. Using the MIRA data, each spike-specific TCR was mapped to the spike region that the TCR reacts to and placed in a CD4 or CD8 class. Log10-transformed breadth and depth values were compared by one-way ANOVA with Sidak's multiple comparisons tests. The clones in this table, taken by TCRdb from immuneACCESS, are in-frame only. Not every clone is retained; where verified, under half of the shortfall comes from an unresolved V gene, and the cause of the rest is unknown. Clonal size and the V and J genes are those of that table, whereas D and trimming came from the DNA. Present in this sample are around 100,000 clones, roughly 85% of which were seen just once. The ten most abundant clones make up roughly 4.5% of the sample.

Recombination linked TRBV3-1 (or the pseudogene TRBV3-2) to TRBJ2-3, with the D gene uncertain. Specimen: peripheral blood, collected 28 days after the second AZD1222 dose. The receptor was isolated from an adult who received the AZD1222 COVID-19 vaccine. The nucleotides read TGTGCCAGCAGCCAAGGGACCCGGTGGGATACGCAGTATTTT. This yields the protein CASSQGTRWDTQYF.